The rows below give T cell receptor beta chains drawn from one sample of a study of Graves' ophthalmopathy and Graves' hyperthyroidism. TCRdb analysed the multiplex PCR reads with MiXCR anew, one entry per CDR3 protein. The repertoire holds 300,000 to 500,000 distinct CDR3 sequences, with just over 15% as singletons. The sample was peripheral blood. These receptors were collected from a woman aged 18-29 years with stable Graves' hyperthyroidism. Both conserved end residues are part of each CDR3. The D gene is left open where the match is weak. The size field is filled for only some rows; it gives once, few, many or a size class.

TRBV28	TRBJ2-7	-	-	TGTGCCAGCAACTTGGCGGGGCCCTTGACCTACGAGCAGTACTTC	CASNLAGPLTYEQYF
TRBV11-3	TRBJ1-6	-	TRBD1	TGTGCCAGCAGCTTGGATACAGGGGGCGCACCCCTCCACTTT	CASSLDTGGAPLHF
TRBV4-2	TRBJ1-5	-	-	TGTGCCAGCAGCCACGCTGACCGGGACAAGGGGAATCAGCCCCAGCATTTT	CASSHADRDKGNQPQHF
TRBV11-2	TRBJ2-5	many	TRBD2	TGTGCCAGCAGCCCAGGACTAGCGGGTTTGCGCGAGACCCAGTACTTC	CASSPGLAGLRETQYF
TRBV12-3/TRBV12-4	TRBJ1-6	many	-	TGTGCCAGCAGTTTAGGGGCCATAGGGTCACCCCTCCACTTT	CASSLGAIGSPLHF
TRBV6-2/TRBV6-3	TRBJ1-6	-	-	TGTGCCAGCAGCCTAATAGACGGAAACTCCTATAATTCACCCCTCCACTTT	CASSLIDGNSYNSPLHF
TRBV7-6	TRBJ1-1	many	-	TGTGCCAGCAGCTTAGTCAAGAACACTGAAGCTTTCTTT	CASSLVKNTEAFF
TRBV7-2	TRBJ2-2	many	-	TGTGCCAGCAGCTTAGAAGCCTACACCGGGGAGCTGTTTTTT	CASSLEAYTGELFF
TRBV9	TRBJ1-1	-	TRBD1	TGTGCCAGCAGCCCGCGACAGGGGGCTCTGAACACTGAAGCTTTCTTT	CASSPRQGALNTEAFF
TRBV6-1	TRBJ1-2	many	-	TGTGCCAGCAAAAGGGGACACCTCTATGGCTACACCTTC	CASKRGHLYGYTF
TRBV12-3/TRBV12-4	TRBJ1-1	-	-	TGTGCCAGCAGAACCGAGAGGTCGGTTCCTGAAGCTTTCTTT	CASRTERSVPEAFF
TRBV19	TRBJ1-2	many	TRBD1	TGTGCCAGTAGTAAGCCCCCCGGGACAGGGGAACGCATAGCTAACTATGGCTACACCTTC	CASSKPPGTGERIANYGYTF
TRBV6-5	TRBJ1-6	many	-	TGTGCCAGCAGTTACGACGGAGGTAATTCACCCCTCCACTTT	CASSYDGGNSPLHF
TRBV6-5	TRBJ2-7	many	TRBD2	TGTGCCAGCAGTTACCGCAGGACTAGCGGGGCCCAGTACGAGCAGTACTTC	CASSYRRTSGAQYEQYF
TRBV12-3/TRBV12-4	TRBJ1-1	-	TRBD1	TGTGCCAGCAAGTTCGGGACAGGGAGGGAGGTGAACACTGAAGCTTTCTTT	CASKFGTGREVNTEAFF
TRBV28	TRBJ1-2	many	TRBD1	TGTGCCAGCGGTTGGACAGGGAGGACCTATGGCTACACCTTC	CASGWTGRTYGYTF
TRBV6-1	TRBJ2-2	many	-	TGTGCCAGCAGTGCCCCCGAGACAGGCTACGGATGGACCGGGGAGCTGTTTTTT	CASSAPETGYGWTGELFF
TRBV25-1	TRBJ1-2	-	-	TGTGCCAGCAGTGAAGGAGCGGATGGCTACACCTTC	CASSEGADGYTF
TRBV6-1	TRBJ2-5	-	-	TGTGCCAGCAGTGTGGGGATTGGCAAACGAAAGACCCAGTACTTC	CASSVGIGKRKTQYF
TRBV12-3/TRBV12-4	TRBJ2-2	many	-	TGTGCCAGCAGCCGTACGGGGGGCGTGTTGTCCGGGGAGCTGTTTTTT	CASSRTGGVLSGELFF
TRBV20-1	TRBJ1-1	many	-	TGCAGTGCTAGTGTCACAGTGAACACTGAAGCTTTCTTT	CSASVTVNTEAFF
TRBV19	TRBJ1-1	many	-	TGTGCCAGTAGTATCCGACGGCCCAACACTGAAGCTTTCTTT	CASSIRRPNTEAFF
TRBV10-3	TRBJ2-7	-	-	TGTGCCATCAGTGAGTCGCAGGGCATCTCCTACGAGCAGTACTTC	CAISESQGISYEQYF
TRBV29-1	TRBJ2-5	-	-	TGCAGCGTACGAAGGTCACCCCAAGAGACCCAGTACTTC	CSVRRSPQETQYF
TRBV6-2/TRBV6-3	TRBJ1-2	many	-	TGTGCCAGCAGTTACTCGATCACGAGCCTCCATGGCTACACCTTC	CASSYSITSLHGYTF
TRBV7-3	TRBJ1-1	-	-	TGTGCCAGCAGCTTAAGCCTGGGCCAGGGTGAAGCTTTATTT	CASSLSLGQGEALF
TRBV12-3/TRBV12-4	TRBJ1-5	many	-	TGTGCCAGCAGCCCCCCGGGAGGCGGCCCGGGTCAGCCCCAGCATTTT	CASSPPGGGPGQPQHF
TRBV6-2/TRBV6-3	TRBJ1-5	many	-	TGTGCCAGCAGTGCAGGGGAAAATCAGCCCCAGCATTTT	CASSAGENQPQHF
TRBV28	TRBJ1-1	-	-	TGTGCCAGCAGTTTATTCAGCTGGCAACGAGCTGAAGCTTTCTTT	CASSLFSWQRAEAFF
TRBV7-2	TRBJ2-5	many	-	TGTGCCAGCAGCTTAGAGAAGGGAGGGGGGGAGACCCAGTACTTC	CASSLEKGGGETQYF
TRBV4-1	TRBJ2-7	many	-	TGCGCCAGCAGCCAAGAGGTGGGCGGGTACGAGCAGTACTTC	CASSQEVGGYEQYF
TRBV5-4	TRBJ2-6	few	-	TGTGCCAGCAGCTTGGGGGACCTACCCTCTCCATTCCGCTCTGGGGCCAACGTCCTGACTTTC	CASSLGDLPSPFRSGANVLTF
TRBV12-3/TRBV12-4	TRBJ1-1	many	-	TGTGCCAGCAGCCGCCGGGCCGGGGGCACTGAAGCTTTCTTT	CASSRRAGGTEAFF
TRBV5-1	TRBJ2-2	-	-	TGCGCCAGCAGCTTGACGCAGTCCGGGGAGCTGTTTTTT	CASSLTQSGELFF
TRBV6-5	TRBJ2-7	once	-	TGTGCCAGCAGTTACTCCTTCACCTCCTACGAGCAGTACTTC	CASSYSFTSYEQYF
TRBV29-1	TRBJ1-2	many	-	TGCAGCGTTGTAGTCGGGGGGGACTATGGCTACACCTTC	CSVVVGGDYGYTF
TRBV2	TRBJ1-5	many	TRBD1	TGTGCCAGCAAAGGGACAGGGGATCAGCCCCAGCATTTT	CASKGTGDQPQHF
TRBV11-2	TRBJ1-2	many	-	TGTGCCAGCAGCTTAGATCGGACAACCTTTGGCTACACCTTC	CASSLDRTTFGYTF
TRBV18	TRBJ2-7	-	-	TGTGCCAGCTCACTCGGAGGGGCTCCGGGCGAGCAGTACTTC	CASSLGGAPGEQYF
TRBV19	TRBJ1-5	many	-	TGTGCCAGTAGTCGCCCAGGGCTGAAGCTAAATCAGCCCCAGCATTTT	CASSRPGLKLNQPQHF
TRBV9	TRBJ1-2	-	TRBD1	TGTGCCAGCAGCGTAGCCGACAGGGGCCGGGTAGGTGGCTACACCTTC	CASSVADRGRVGGYTF
TRBV6-2/TRBV6-3	TRBJ1-2	many	-	TGTGCCAGCAGGATCCACACGACTGTGAACTATGGCTACACCTTC	CASRIHTTVNYGYTF
TRBV7-2	TRBJ2-2	-	TRBD2	TGTGCCAGCAGCAAAACTAGCGGGAGAGACGGGGAGCTGTTTTTT	CASSKTSGRDGELFF
TRBV3-1	TRBJ2-5	many	TRBD2	TGTGCCAGCAGCCAAGAAGCAGCGGGGGGATTGGAGACCCAGTACTTC	CASSQEAAGGLETQYF
TRBV18	TRBJ1-2	-	-	TGTGCCAGCTCTTTCAACAGGGACTCCAATAATGGCTACACCTTC	CASSFNRDSNNGYTF
TRBV6-5	TRBJ2-5	many	-	TGTGCCAGCAGTTACTCGACAGGTCGGGGCCAAGAGACCCAGTACTTC	CASSYSTGRGQETQYF
TRBV7-2	TRBJ2-7	many	-	TGTGCCAGCAGCTTGTCAACGGGACACTCCTACGAGCAGTACTTC	CASSLSTGHSYEQYF
TRBV11-2	TRBJ1-5	many	-	TGTGCCAGCAGCCCGGACGGGGATTCGAATCAGCCCCAGCATTTT	CASSPDGDSNQPQHF
TRBV6-1	TRBJ1-4	many	-	TGTGCCAGTAGCGAGGGGCCCATTAATGAAAAACTGTTTTTT	CASSEGPINEKLFF
TRBV6-2/TRBV6-3	TRBJ1-1	-	-	TGTGCCAGCAGGTGGGGGCGGGCTGAAGCTTTCTTT	CASRWGRAEAFF
TRBV6-5	TRBJ2-3	-	-	TGTGCCAGCAGTTTACAGGGCGGGAGCACAGATACGCAGTATTTT	CASSLQGGSTDTQYF
TRBV3-1	TRBJ2-7	-	TRBD2	TGTGCCAGCAGCCTCGGGACTAGCGGGGCCCACGAGCAGTACTTC	CASSLGTSGAHEQYF
TRBV2	TRBJ1-5	many	-	TGTGCCAGCAGTGAAATGGCATATCAGCCCCAGCATTTT	CASSEMAYQPQHF
TRBV28	TRBJ1-2	-	-	TGTGCCAGCAGTTTAAACCGACCGTTTAACTATGGCTACACCTTC	CASSLNRPFNYGYTF
TRBV12-3/TRBV12-4	TRBJ2-5	many	TRBD2	TGTGCCAGCACTACTAGCGGGGTCGAGACCCAGTACTTC	CASTTSGVETQYF
TRBV6-5	TRBJ1-2	many	-	TGTGCCAGCAGTTACTCGGGCGGCCGAACCTATGGCTACACCTTC	CASSYSGGRTYGYTF
TRBV6-1	TRBJ1-2	many	-	TGTGCCAGCAGTGAGCCGGCATCTGCCTATGGCTACACCTTC	CASSEPASAYGYTF
TRBV20-1	TRBJ2-7	many	TRBD2	TGCAGTGCTAGGGGTCTAGCGGGGGGTGAGCAGTACTTC	CSARGLAGGEQYF
TRBV7-8	TRBJ2-7	many	-	TGTGCCAGCAGCTCACGAACAGACCCCTACGAGCAGTACTTC	CASSSRTDPYEQYF